This TCR beta chain emerged from a study of CD8+CD57+ T cells in acquired aplastic anemia. Overall study: The sorted CD4+ and CD8+ cells yielded an average around 3.4 ug of DNA.

This CDR3 contains 14 residues. Germline CDR1 and CDR2: SGHRS and YFSETQ. The J segment lost 2 bases and the V segment lost 3 bases, leaving 5 bases of the junction unmatched. General study points: Some 29 CD8+ CDR3 sequences were shared between patients and controls. The CD8+ Simpson's diversity of patients and controls was not significantly different.

TCR beta VDJ combinations and CDR3 sequences were profiled from genomic DNA. TCRdb redid the calling of the reads with MiXCR, one entry per CDR3 protein. The sample yields 170,000 or so distinct CDR3 sequences, about 48% seen once. This clonotype was picked up many times. Its antigen is still unknown. CD8+CD57+ cell expansion had been shown by flow cytometry in patients chosen for sequencing. Sequenced: sorted CD4+, CD8+, or CD8+CD57+ T cells (not recorded which) from PBMCs. The receptor comes from a human donor with aplastic anemia. The chain recombines TRBV5-1 with TRBJ2-7, with 7 bases identical to TRBD2. DNA of the CDR3: TGCGCCAGCAGCTGGGGAGGGCAGGCCTACGAGCAGTACTTC. This encodes CASSWGGQAYEQYF.